Below are 7 T cell receptor beta chains sequenced from a single sample in a study of T-cell memory formation after mild COVID-19. Via MiXCR, TCRdb re-called the 5' RACE reads, giving one row per CDR3 protein. The sample contains a few hundred thousand distinct CDR3 sequences, about a sixth of which appear only once. Sequenced: PBMCs or a T cell subset sorted from them (not recorded which). The receptors were sampled from a man in his late teens or twenties who had mild COVID-19 (a few samples of this study predate the infection). Cell type and time point are not known.

The V call is TRBV6-2 or TRBV6-3, the J call TRBJ1-2; no firm D call. CDR3 length: 13 residues. The V and J ends lost 4 bases and 0 bases respectively, with 6 bases between them. Germline loops: CDR1 MNHEY, CDR2 SVGEGT. The CDR3 DNA sequence: TGTGCCAGCAGTTTCATAGCTAACTATGGCTACACCTTC. Its translation is CASSFIANYGYTF.

The chain recombines TRBV27 with TRBJ1-5; D uncertain. The CDR3 runs 14 residues. V was clipped by 8 bases and J by 3 bases, with 14 bases between them. The germline CDR1 and CDR2 sequences are MNHEY and SMNVEV (reference sequence). The CDR3 sequence is CASQGPGPNQPQHF. The CDR3 nucleotides read TGTGCCAGCCAAGGGCCGGGTCCCAATCAGCCCCAGCATTTT.

The chain has TRBV20-1 and TRBJ2-1; TRBD2 matches 9 bases. This CDR3 spans 14 amino acids. Per germline, CDR1 DFQATT and CDR2 SNEGSKA (reference sequence). The V and J ends lost 3 bases and 2 bases, in that order; junction bases with no gene match: 2. The CDR3 DNA reads TGCAGTGCTAGGATAGCGGGGGCCTACAATGAGCAGTTCTTC. Translation: CSARIAGAYNEQFF.

V is TRBV6-2 or TRBV6-3 and J is TRBJ1-6; D not certain. The CDR3 has 12 residues. The germline CDR1 and CDR2 sequences are MNHEY and SVGEGT. Deletions cut 6 bases from V and 3 bases from J, with 3 bases between. The CDR3 sequence is CASRLYNSPLHF. The CDR3 DNA follows: TGTGCCAGCAGGCTCTATAATTCACCCCTCCACTTT.

The chain links TRBV18 to TRBJ2-1; D is possibly TRBD1 (5 bases). V was cut by 0 bases and J by 7 bases, with 10 bases left in between. This CDR3 region has 14 residues. Germline CDR1 reads KGHSH; CDR2 reads LQKENI. CDR3 in amino acids: CASSPPRQLNEQFF. Written as DNA, the CDR3 is TGTGCCAGCTCACCACCCAGACAGCTAAATGAGCAGTTCTTC.

The V and J genes are TRBV13 and TRBJ2-5, with 14 bases that match TRBD2. Germline-derived CDR1 and CDR2 are PRHDT and FYEKMQ (reference sequence). This CDR3 has 19 residues. V shed 5 bases and J 5 bases; nucleotides not matched to a gene: 16. The CDR3 DNA sequence: TGTGCCAGCAGCCCGACCCCGGGACTAGCGGGGGAGTCGTTTGAGACCCAGTACTTC. Translated, it gives CASSPTPGLAGESFETQYF. Full variable domain (missing parts from reference TRBV13 and TRBJ2-5): AAGVIQSPRHLIKEKRETATLKCYPIPRHDTVYWYQQGPGQDPQFLISFYEKMQSDKGSIPDRFSAQQFSDYHSELNMSSLELGDSALYFCASSPTPGLAGESFETQYFGPGTRLLVL.

The gene calls are TRBV12-5 and TRBJ1-1; D may be TRBD1 (5 bases). Germline assignment: CDR1 LGHNT and CDR2 FRNRAP. There are 12 residues in the CDR3. The V end was cut by 6 bases, the J end by 4 bases, with 9 bases between. The CDR3 loop is CASGKGFTEAFF. In DNA, the CDR3 is TGTGCTAGTGGGAAGGGGTTCACTGAAGCTTTCTTT.